The sequence of this T cell receptor beta chain was determined in a study of patients and donors after allogeneic stem cell transplantation. TCRdb re-analysed the RT-PCR reads in MiXCR, keeping a single row per CDR3 protein. The sample lists some 880,000 distinct CDR3 sequences; approximately 18% were seen once. With 2 bases removed from V and 4 bases from J, the gap between germline ends came to 6 bases. The CDR3 has 13 amino acids. CDR1 and CDR2 (germline): LGHDT, YNNKEL (reference sequence). The TCR comes from a human donor who was either an allogeneic HSCT recipient or a stem cell or donor lymphocyte infusion donor (not recorded which). It is not recorded whose cells these are; they may come from a transplant donor. Source material: blood, either unsorted or a sorted T cell fraction (not recorded which). The V call is TRBV3-1, the J call TRBJ1-5; unclear D gene. In nucleotides, the CDR3 is TGTGCCAGCAGCCAAAGCCTGAATCAGCCCCAGCATTTT. The encoded protein is CASSQSLNQPQHF.